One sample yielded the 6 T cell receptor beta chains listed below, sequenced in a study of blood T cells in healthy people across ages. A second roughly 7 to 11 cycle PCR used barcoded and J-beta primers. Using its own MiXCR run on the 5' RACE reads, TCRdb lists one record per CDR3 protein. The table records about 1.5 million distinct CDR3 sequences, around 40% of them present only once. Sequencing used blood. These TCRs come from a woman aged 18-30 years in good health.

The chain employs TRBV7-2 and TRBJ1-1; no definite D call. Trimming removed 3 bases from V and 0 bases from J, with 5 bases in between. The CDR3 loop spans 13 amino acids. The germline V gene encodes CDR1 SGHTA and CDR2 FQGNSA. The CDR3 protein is CASSLPVNTEAFF. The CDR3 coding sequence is TGTGCCAGCAGCTTGCCTGTGAACACTGAAGCTTTCTTT.

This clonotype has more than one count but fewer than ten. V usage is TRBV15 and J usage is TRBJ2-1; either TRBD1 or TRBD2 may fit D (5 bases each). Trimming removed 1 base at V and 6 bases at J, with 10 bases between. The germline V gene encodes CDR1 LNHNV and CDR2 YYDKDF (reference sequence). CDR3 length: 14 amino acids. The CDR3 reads CATSRAGGGNEQFF. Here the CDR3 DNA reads TGTGCCACCAGCAGAGCTGGGGGTGGCAATGAGCAGTTCTTC.

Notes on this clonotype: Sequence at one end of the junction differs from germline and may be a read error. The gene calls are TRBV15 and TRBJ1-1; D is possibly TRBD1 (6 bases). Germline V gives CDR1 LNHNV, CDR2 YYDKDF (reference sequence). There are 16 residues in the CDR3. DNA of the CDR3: TGTGCCACTAGCAGAGATCTTCACCAGGGGCCGCTTGAAGCTTTCTTT. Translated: CATSRDLHQGPLEAFF. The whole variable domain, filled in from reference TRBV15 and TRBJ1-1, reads DAMVIQNPRYQVTQFGKPVTLSCSQTLNHNVMYWYQQKSSQAPKLLFHYYDKDFNNEADTPDNFQSRRPNTSFCFLDIRSPGLGDTAMYLCATSRDLHQGPLEAFFGQGTRLTVV.

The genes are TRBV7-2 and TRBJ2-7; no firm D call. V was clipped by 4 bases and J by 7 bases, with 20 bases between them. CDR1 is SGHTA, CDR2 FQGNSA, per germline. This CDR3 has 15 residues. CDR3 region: CASSWADNPYNEQYF. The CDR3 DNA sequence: TGTGCCAGCAGCTGGGCAGATAACCCCTACAATGAGCAGTACTTC.

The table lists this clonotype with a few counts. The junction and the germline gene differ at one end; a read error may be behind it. The CDR3 DNA reads as TGTGCCAGCCGCCAGGCAGGGTTGAAAGAGACCCAGTACTTC. Translation gives CASRQAGLKETQYF. The chain links TRBV14 to TRBJ2-4, with D perhaps TRBD1 (5 bases). Near its end, the DNA agrees better with TRBJ2-5, so the J call may be wrong. The CDR3 runs 14 residues. CDR1 and CDR2 (germline): SGHDN, FVKESK.

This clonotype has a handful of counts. The DNA for the CDR3 is TGCGCCAGCAGCCAAACCGGGACTTCGTCCTACGAGCAGTACTTC. Its translation is CASSQTGTSSYEQYF. The V and J genes are TRBV4-1 and TRBJ2-7; TRBD2 might be the D (6 bases). Trimming shortened V by 2 bases and J by 1 base, and 12 bases separated the two germline ends. Per the germline V gene, CDR1 is MGHRA and CDR2 is YSYEKL. This CDR3 has 15 residues.